These 29 T cell receptor beta chains originate from one sample sequenced in a study of OX40 agonist ivuxolimab in advanced cancers. Repertoires were generated with immunoSEQ multiplex PCR, while TCRdb's copy carries only in-frame clones and drops some. The data hold tens of thousands of clones, with around nine tenths observed a single time. The specimen comprised CD4+ or CD8+ T cells sorted from blood, sampled in a trial of the OX40 agonist ivuxolimab. These receptors all come from an adult with an advanced solid tumor such as melanoma, head and neck, liver or kidney cancer.

The J gene is TRBJ2-5, the V gene TRBV11-2; D may be TRBD1 or TRBD2 (7 bases each). Germline-derived CDR1 and CDR2 are SGHAT and FQNNGV. The V gene lost 5 bases and the J gene lost 5 bases, with 12 bases spanning the gap. The CDR3 extends over 13 amino acids. The CDR3 reads CASSEQGGETQYF. DNA for the CDR3: TGTGCCAGCAGCGAGCAGGGGGGGGAGACCCAGTACTTC.

The rearrangement joins TRBV4-1 to TRBJ1-1; 10 bases match TRBD1. V lost 4 bases, J lost 5 bases, and 7 bases stayed unmatched. This CDR3 has 15 residues. Germline V gene sequence: CDR1 MGHRA, CDR2 YSYEKL. This chain's CDR3 is CASSRGGQGRTEAFF. DNA of the CDR3: TGCGCCAGCAGCCGGGGGGGACAGGGGAGAACTGAAGCTTTCTTT.

The rearrangement uses TRBV11-2 and TRBJ2-7; 11 bases are a match to TRBD1. The germline V gene encodes CDR1 SGHAT and CDR2 FQNNGV. The CDR3 sequence is 15 residues long. V gave up 4 bases and J gave up 5 bases; unmatched junction bases: 7. The DNA of the CDR3 is TGTGCCAGCAGCTCAGGACAGGGGGCGGGAGACGAGCAGTACGTC. Amino acids: CASSSGQGAGDEQYV.

This clone is a singleton in its sample. The rearrangement uses TRBV15 and TRBJ2-7; D unresolved. V was pared by 1 base and J by 5 bases, with 18 bases between. The CDR3 extends over 16 amino acids. Germline V gene data show CDR1 as LNHNV and CDR2 as YYDKDF (reference sequence). In DNA form, the CDR3 reads TGTGCCACCAGCAGAGGGGGTTCGGCAGCCCTCCACGAGCAGTACTTC. It translates to CATSRGGSAALHEQYF.

The chain uses TRBV30 and TRBJ2-1; either TRBD1 or TRBD2 may fit D (6 bases each). Trimming cost V 0 bases and J 9 bases, with 21 bases left between them. The CDR3 sequence is 16 residues long. CDR1 GTSNPN and CDR2 SVGIG come from the germline V gene (reference sequence). The DNA of the CDR3 is TGTGCCTGGAGTGTAAGGTCTGGGGGGCCCCGGGTTGAGCAGTTCTTC. This gives the protein CAWSVRSGGPRVEQFF.

This rearrangement joins TRBV29-1 to TRBJ2-1; 9 nucleotides agree with TRBD1. After removal of 8 bases from V and 3 bases from J, the junction contained 8 bases not matched to a gene. This CDR3 comprises 14 residues. Germline V gene sequence: CDR1 SQVTM, CDR2 ANQGSEA. DNA for the CDR3: TGCAGCACCCGGGACAGGGTAAGCTACAATGAGCAGTTCTTC. This codes for CSTRDRVSYNEQFF.

J is TRBJ1-1 and V is TRBV9; the D is unclear. Germline assignment: CDR1 SGDLS and CDR2 YYNGEE. Trimming stripped 0 bases from V and 4 bases from J, with 7 bases between. The CDR3 contains 13 residues. This CDR3 is CASSVAGSTEAFF. The DNA of the CDR3 is TGTGCCAGCAGCGTAGCAGGTAGCACTGAAGCTTTCTTT. The full variable domain, with the rest looked up from reference TRBV9 and TRBJ1-1, is DSGVTQTPKHLITATGQRVTLRCSPRSGDLSVYWYQQSLDQGLQFLIQYYNGEERAKGNILERFSAQQFPDLHSELNLSSLELGDSALYFCASSVAGSTEAFFGQGTRLTVV.

The chain uses TRBV5-1 and TRBJ2-5; 8 bases are a match to TRBD1. The junction had 11 bases not matched to a gene; V was cut back by 2 bases and J by 5 bases. The germline V gene has CDR1 SGHRS and CDR2 YFSETQ. The CDR3 is made up of 16 amino acids. CDR3 amino acids: CASSFAGQGARETQYF. The CDR3 DNA reads TGCGCCAGCAGCTTTGCCGGGCAGGGGGCGCGGGAGACCCAGTACTTC.

The sample holds one count of this clone. The rearrangement joins TRBV11-2 to TRBJ1-1, with no clear D. Trimming left V 0 bases short and J 4 bases short, with 6 bases between. This CDR3 has 13 amino acids. Germline CDR1 SGHAT, CDR2 FQNNGV. The CDR3 is CASSLEAGTEAFF. CDR3 sequence (DNA): TGTGCCAGCAGCTTAGAGGCGGGCACTGAAGCTTTCTTT.

The rearrangement links TRBV19 to TRBJ1-2; D is uncertain. Germline V lookup: CDR1 LNHDA, CDR2 SQIVND (reference sequence). CDR3 length: 15 residues. Trimming removed 3 bases from V and 0 bases from J, with 11 bases in between. The chain's CDR3 is CASSISGTANYGYTF. The CDR3 DNA follows: TGTGCCAGTAGTATCTCCGGTACAGCTAACTATGGCTACACCTTC.

The chain is built from TRBV2 and TRBJ1-5; TRBD1 is a possible D gene (6 bases). This CDR3 is 13 amino acids long. Germline V gene sequence: CDR1 SNHLY, CDR2 FYNNEI. With 9 bases removed from V and 6 bases from J, the gap between germline ends came to 15 bases. The CDR3 loop is CASGGGGVQPQHF. The CDR3, as DNA: TGTGCCAGTGGGGGAGGGGGGGTTCAGCCCCAGCATTTT.

The V and J genes are TRBV6-1 and TRBJ2-2; weak D call: TRBD1 (5 bases). The CDR3 has 15 residues. Per germline, CDR1 MNHNS and CDR2 SASEGT. V lost 6 bases and J lost 2, with 13 bases in between. This CDR3 reads CASRLQRGNTGELFF. CDR3 nucleotide sequence: TGTGCCAGCAGACTCCAAAGGGGAAACACCGGGGAGCTGTTTTTT.

J is TRBJ1-1 and V is TRBV28, with 8 bases identical to TRBD1. The germline CDR1 and CDR2 sequences are MDHEN and SYDVKM. The CDR3 length is 11 residues. J gave up 7 bases and V 8 bases, and 3 bases lay outside the gene matches. The DNA for the CDR3 is TGTGCCAGCGGGACAGGATTTGAAGCTTTCTTT. Encoded protein: CASGTGFEAFF.

The chain carries TRBV4-2 and TRBJ2-1; TRBD2 aligns across 11 bases. The trim removed 3 bases at V and 16 bases at J, leaving 8 bases unmatched. Germline V lookup: CDR1 LGHNA, CDR2 YNFKEQ. CDR3 length equals 13 residues. CDR3 region: CASSQVSGLAVFF. CDR3 bases: TGTGCCAGCAGCCAGGTATCGGGACTAGCGGTTTTCTTC.

The rearrangement uses TRBV7-2 and TRBJ1-2; D remains ambiguous. Trimming removed 5 bases at V and 4 bases at J, with 11 bases between. This CDR3 contains 13 residues. Germline CDR1 and CDR2: SGHTA and FQGNSA. CDR3 sequence (DNA): TGTGCCAGCAGCCCCCATGAGAGCTATGGCTACACCTTC. Translating it yields CASSPHESYGYTF. Full variable domain (outside the CDR3, taken from reference TRBV7-2 and TRBJ1-2): GAGVSQSPSNKVTEKGKDVELRCDPISGHTALYWYRQSLGQGLEFLIYFQGNSAPDKSGLPSDRFSAERTGGSVSTLTIQRTQQEDSAVYLCASSPHESYGYTFGSGTRLTVV.

This clone was seen a few times. V is TRBV11-2 and J is TRBJ2-5, with D perhaps TRBD1 or TRBD2 (6 bases each). V lost 7 bases and J lost 5, with 17 bases in between. The CDR3 is 14 residues long. Germline loops: CDR1 SGHAT, CDR2 FQNNGV. The CDR3 nucleotides read TGTGCCAGCACCAGGAGGGGGTCAGGGGAGACCCAGTACTTC. Its translation: CASTRRGSGETQYF.

The V call is TRBV19, the J call TRBJ2-7; D unclear. The CDR3 runs 13 residues. Germline V lookup: CDR1 LNHDA, CDR2 SQIVND (reference sequence). The V and J ends lost 5 bases and 3 bases respectively, with 11 bases between them. The CDR3 is CASSSAFNYEQYV. The DNA of the CDR3 is TGTGCCAGTAGTTCGGCCTTTAACTACGAGCAGTACGTC.

This chain links TRBV9 with TRBJ2-3; 10 bases line up with TRBD2. The CDR3 has 14 residues. Germline CDR1 and CDR2: SGDLS and YYNGEE. J was trimmed by 4 bases and V by 1 base; bases with no gene match: 0. The CDR3: CASSVSGGADTQYF. CDR3 in DNA: TGTGCCAGCAGCGTAAGCGGGGGGGCAGATACGCAGTATTTT.

The rearrangement joins TRBV28 to TRBJ2-2; 7 bases map to TRBD1. The CDR3 length is 15 residues. In germline, CDR1 is MDHEN, CDR2 SYDVKM. V was pared by 8 bases and J by 0 bases, with 6 bases of the junction left unmatched. The DNA of the CDR3 is TGTGCCAGCCTCCCCGGGACAGCGAACACCGGGGAGCTGTTTTTT. Encoded protein: CASLPGTANTGELFF.

This rearrangement joins TRBV7-2 to TRBJ1-1; no firm D call. Trimming pared 1 base from V and 6 bases from J, leaving 15 bases between. The CDR3 runs to 15 residues. CDR1 and CDR2 (germline): SGHTA, FQGNSA. The CDR3 nucleotides are TGTGCCAGCAGCTTAGTCCCCCCTCCGGGCCCTGAAGCTTTCTTT. This gives the protein CASSLVPPPGPEAFF. Together with reference TRBV7-2 and TRBJ1-1, the CDR3 gives the full variable domain: GAGVSQSPSNKVTEKGKDVELRCDPISGHTALYWYRQSLGQGLEFLIYFQGNSAPDKSGLPSDRFSAERTGGSVSTLTIQRTQQEDSAVYLCASSLVPPPGPEAFFGQGTRLTVV.

The chain combines TRBV7-9 with TRBJ1-3, with 8 nucleotides matching TRBD1. Per the germline V gene, CDR1 is SEHNR and CDR2 is FQNEAQ (reference sequence). J was trimmed by 0 bases and V by 6 bases; bases with no gene match: 7. The CDR3 is 16 residues long. CDR3 DNA sequence: TGTGCCAGCAGTTCGGACAGGGCATACTCTGGAAACACCATATATTTT. This codes for CASSSDRAYSGNTIYF.

The rearrangement links TRBV2 to TRBJ2-2, with TRBD1 matching over 8 bases. From germline, CDR1 is SNHLY and CDR2 FYNNEI. V was clipped by 6 bases and J by 0 bases; unmatched bases: 6. CDR3 size: 16 residues. For the CDR3, the DNA is TGTGCCAGCAGGTCTCGACAGGGGCCGAACACCGGGGAGCTGTTTTTT. This codes for CASRSRQGPNTGELFF.

The chain couples TRBV1 to TRBJ2-7; the table assigns TRBD1, which was not confirmed against the DNA. TRBV1 is marked as a pseudogene. The CDR3 consists of 10 residues. As DNA, the CDR3 is TGCACCAGCAGCCTGGCAGTAACGTACGTC. Translation: CTSSLAVTYV.

This chain joins TRBV28 and TRBJ2-6; D unclear. The CDR3 has 16 residues. V shed 3 bases and J shed 2 bases, with 11 bases lying between them. Looked up from germline, CDR1 is MDHEN and CDR2 is SYDVKM. CDR3: CASSFLQRPGANVLTF. For the CDR3, the DNA is TGTGCCAGCAGTTTCCTCCAGCGTCCTGGGGCCAACGTCCTGACTTTC.

The V gene is TRBV28, the J gene TRBJ1-5, with D possibly TRBD1 on 5 matching bases. The CDR3 has 15 amino acids. V gave up 8 bases and J gave up 0 bases, with 14 bases separating them. Germline CDR1 and CDR2: MDHEN and SYDVKM. The DNA for the CDR3 is TGTGCCAGCGCTAGGCGGGGGTATAGCAATCAGCCCCAGCATTTT. Its protein is CASARRGYSNQPQHF.

The rearrangement links TRBV19 to TRBJ2-3; D is ambiguous. The V and J ends lost 3 bases and 0 bases respectively, with 19 bases between them. This CDR3 is 18 amino acids long. The germline V gene has CDR1 LNHDA and CDR2 SQIVND (reference sequence). CDR3 sequence (DNA): TGTGCCAGTAGTATTCTCTCTGCGACGGATTCTAGCACAGATACGCAGTATTTT. Amino acids: CASSILSATDSSTDTQYF.

V is TRBV6-5 and J is TRBJ1-2; TRBD1 matches at 7 bases. The ends lost 8 bases at V and 6 bases at J; junction bases unmatched: 6. Germline CDR1 and CDR2: MNHEY and SVGAGI. This CDR3 has 12 amino acids. CDR3 DNA sequence: TGTGCCAGCGTAAACAGGGGTAATGGCTACACCTTC. Translation: CASVNRGNGYTF.

The rearrangement links TRBV7-9 to TRBJ2-1; D is unclear. V dropped 5 bases and J dropped 4 bases, with 12 bases sitting between them. This CDR3 comprises 14 residues. Per the germline V gene, CDR1 is SEHNR and CDR2 is FQNEAQ (reference sequence). The CDR3 bases are TGTGCCAGCAGCGCTGCCCCCCGTTACAATGAGCAGTTCTTC. Translated: CASSAAPRYNEQFF. The whole variable domain, remainder taken from reference TRBV7-9 and TRBJ2-1, is DTGVSQNPRHKITKRGQNVTFRCDPISEHNRLYWYRQTLGQGPEFLTYFQNEAQLEKSRLLSDRFSAERPKGSFSTLEIQRTEQGDSAMYLCASSAAPRYNEQFFGPGTRLTVL.

The chain employs TRBV7-6 and TRBJ2-5; TRBD2 aligns across 10 bases. From germline, CDR1 is SGHVS and CDR2 FNYEAQ. The CDR3 has 16 amino acids. V shed 5 bases and J 2 bases; nucleotides not matched to a gene: 8. The CDR3: CASSQRSSGGQETQYF. The CDR3 coding sequence is TGTGCCAGCAGCCAACGTAGTAGCGGGGGGCAAGAGACCCAGTACTTC. Filled out from reference TRBV7-6 and TRBJ2-5, the complete variable domain reads GAGVSQSPRYKVTKRGQDVALRCDPISGHVSLYWYRQALGQGPEFLTYFNYEAQQDKSGLPNDRFSAERPEGSISTLTIQRTEQRDSAMYRCASSQRSSGGQETQYFGPGTRLLVL.